A single count supports the clone carrying this T cell receptor beta chain. What it recognizes is unknown. Generated by immunoSEQ multiplex PCR, the TCRdb table keeps only in-frame clones and is missing some. The sample comprises 150,000 to 200,000 clones, about 88% of which are singletons, and around 5.5% rests with the top ten. This record belongs to a study of T cell responses to AZD1222 COVID-19 vaccine. Regarding the study as a whole: Baseline serostatus was positive in only a handful of AZD1222 recipients. Donors in the cohort were predominantly white British and more often female, and clonal diversity was possibly underestimated. Reports say nearly half of spike-specific TCRs go after unmutated variant regions. Spike-specific TCR breadth and depth were elevated following two AZD1222 doses.

CDR1 is SGHRS, CDR2 YFSETQ, per germline. This CDR3 has 14 amino acids. With 4 bases clipped from V and 1 base from J, the junction kept 3 bases outside the gene matches. The J gene is TRBJ1-1, the V gene TRBV5-1, with 8 bases aligning to TRBD1. The sequence derives from an adult in good health. The specimen was peripheral blood, collected on day 0 of AZD1222 vaccination. This CDR3 is CASSLGQENTEAFF. In nucleotides, the CDR3 is TGCGCCAGCAGCCTGGGACAGGAGAACACTGAAGCTTTCTTT.